Shown below are 8 T cell receptor beta chains from a single sample sequenced in a study of blood T cell repertoires in COVID-19. Method: immunoSEQ multiplex PCR; TCRdb's copy keeps in-frame clones and lacks some. The sample yields about 140,000 clones, around 82% seen once. The sequencing sample was made of PBMCs or T cells enriched from blood (not recorded which). The receptors stem from a man aged 40-50 years with acute COVID-19.

This chain's CDR3 is CASGRWGQVEKLFF. In DNA form, the CDR3 reads TGTGCCAGTGGACGATGGGGGCAAGTTGAAAAACTGTTTTTT. V and J are TRBV19 and TRBJ1-4; possibly TRBD1 for D (6 bases). CDR1 is LNHDA, CDR2 SQIVND, per germline (reference sequence). This CDR3 comprises 14 residues. Trimming cost V 8 bases and J 7 bases, with 17 bases left between them.

The chain is built from TRBV3-1 (or the pseudogene TRBV3-2) and TRBJ1-2; 8 bases are shared with TRBD1. The CDR3 totals 14 residues. Germline V lookup: CDR1 LGHDT, CDR2 YNNKEL (reference sequence). V dropped 3 bases and J dropped 9; count of bases not matched to a gene: 9. The CDR3, as DNA: TGTGCCAGCAGCCAGGGGACAGGTGCCCGTAGCTACACCTTC. Translation: CASSQGTGARSYTF.

Turning to this clone: Other DNA sequences in this sample translate to the same CDR3. The chain joins TRBV5-1 to TRBJ2-5; 8 positions agree with TRBD2. The CDR3 is made up of 13 amino acids. The trim removed 5 bases at V and 4 bases at J, leaving 4 bases unmatched. The V gene's germline CDR1 is SGHRS and CDR2 YFSETQ. CDR3 in DNA: TGCGCCAGCAGTCTCGGGAGGGGAGAGACCCAGTACTTC. This codes for CASSLGRGETQYF. Complete variable domain (other parts from reference TRBV5-1 and TRBJ2-5): KAGVTQTPRYLIKTRGQQVTLSCSPISGHRSVSWYQQTPGQGLQFLFEYFSETQRNKGNFPGRFSGRQFSNSRSEMNVSTLELGDSALYLCASSLGRGETQYFGPGTRLLVL.

This clone was found once. V gene TRBV13 combines with J gene TRBJ2-3; possible D gene TRBD1, 5 bases. Germline V lookup: CDR1 PRHDT, CDR2 FYEKMQ (reference sequence). With 5 bases removed from V and 7 bases from J, the gap between germline ends came to 13 bases. There are 13 residues in the CDR3. CDR3 nucleotide sequence: TGTGCCAGCAGCCTATTGGCAGGGAATACGCAGTATTTT. Encoded protein: CASSLLAGNTQYF. Looking up the rest from reference TRBV13 and TRBJ2-3 gives the full variable domain: AAGVIQSPRHLIKEKRETATLKCYPIPRHDTVYWYQQGPGQDPQFLISFYEKMQSDKGSIPDRFSAQQFSDYHSELNMSSLELGDSALYFCASSLLAGNTQYFGPGTRLTVL.

The V gene is TRBV5-1, the J gene TRBJ2-3; D possibly corresponds to TRBD2 (5 bases). The CDR3 contains 13 residues. Trimming pared 8 bases from V and 6 bases from J, leaving 16 bases between. Germline V gene lookup returns CDR1 SGHRS and CDR2 YFSETQ. This chain's CDR3 is CASTLMGGDTQYF. CDR3 coding DNA: TGCGCCAGTACCCTCATGGGCGGGGATACGCAGTATTTT.

This clone showed up many times. The rearrangement uses TRBV29-1 and TRBJ2-5; a weak D match, TRBD2 (5 bases). The CDR3 spans 13 residues. V gave up 2 bases and J gave up 4 bases, with 11 bases separating them. CDR1 SQVTM and CDR2 ANQGSEA come from the germline V gene. The DNA of the CDR3 is TGCAGCGTTGAACTAGCAGGAGGAGAGACCCAGTACTTC. Its protein is CSVELAGGETQYF.

This clone was picked up a small number of times. The chain is built from TRBV12-3 or TRBV12-4 and TRBJ1-1, with D uncertain. CDR3 length: 13 amino acids. Trimming left V 5 bases short and J 1 base short, with 8 bases between. CDR3 bases: TGTGCCAGCAGTACAAGAAGGAACACTGAAGCTTTCTTT. Translated, it gives CASSTRRNTEAFF.

This clone was counted a single time. V is TRBV7-8 and J is TRBJ2-1, with TRBD1 as a possible D gene (5 bases). This CDR3 is 15 amino acids long. V lost 5 bases, J lost 2 bases, and 13 bases lay in between. In germline, CDR1 is SGHVS, CDR2 FQNEAQ. CDR3 DNA sequence: TGTGCCAGCAGCCATACAGGTGATACCTACAATGAGCAGTTCTTC. Its protein product is CASSHTGDTYNEQFF. The full variable domain, its missing parts supplied by reference TRBV7-8 and TRBJ2-1, is GAGVSQSPRYKVAKRGQDVALRCDPISGHVSLFWYQQALGQGPEFLTYFQNEAQLDKSGLPSDRFFAERPEGSVSTLKIQRTQQEDSAVYLCASSHTGDTYNEQFFGPGTRLTVL.